A single sample gave rise to the 8 T cell receptor beta chains below, sequenced in a study of CD8+CD57+ T cells in acquired aplastic anemia. CD8+CD57+ cell expansion, shown by flow cytometry, had occurred in the patients selected for sequencing. For CDR3 and TCR beta VDJ profiling, genomic DNA was the template used. TCRdb ran MiXCR on the reads and lists one entry per CDR3 protein. The sample consists of roughly 280,000 distinct CDR3 sequences, approximately 57% of them appearing once. The sequenced sample was sorted CD4+, CD8+, or CD8+CD57+ T cells (not recorded which) from PBMCs. The source is a human donor with aplastic anemia.

The genes are TRBV20-1 and TRBJ2-3, with 10 positions matching TRBD2. The J segment lost 4 bases and the V segment lost 6 bases, leaving 10 bases of the junction unmatched. CDR3 size: 15 residues. CDR1 and CDR2 from the germline V gene are DFQATT and SNEGSKA (reference sequence). The CDR3 spells CSASPSGSQADTQYF. The CDR3 DNA sequence: TGCAGTGCCAGTCCTAGCGGGAGTCAGGCAGATACGCAGTATTTT.

This chain connects TRBV7-8 to TRBJ1-4, with a possible D match to TRBD1 (6 bases). The V and J ends lost 4 bases and 0 bases respectively, with 9 bases between them. CDR1 is SGHVS, CDR2 FQNEAQ, per germline. CDR3 length equals 15 residues. The CDR3 loop reads CASSSDSATNEKLFF. CDR3 sequence (DNA): TGTGCCAGCAGCTCGGACAGCGCAACTAATGAAAAACTGTTTTTT.

The J gene is TRBJ2-6, the V gene TRBV7-2, with unresolved D. The germline V gene has CDR1 SGHTA and CDR2 FQGNSA. The CDR3 has 15 amino acids. Deletions cut 1 base from V and 4 bases from J, with 8 bases between. CDR3 nucleotide sequence: TGTGCCAGCAGCTTAGGGACCCCCGGGGCCAACGTCCTGACTTTC. It yields the protein CASSLGTPGANVLTF.

This clonotype was picked up many times. V and J are TRBV20-1 and TRBJ2-3, with 13 positions matching TRBD2. Per the germline V gene, CDR1 is DFQATT and CDR2 is SNEGSKA (reference sequence). V lost 5 bases, J lost 5 bases, and 10 bases stayed unmatched. The CDR3 loop spans 16 amino acids. CDR3 DNA: TGCAGTGCTGAAAGCAGACTAGCGGGAGGAGGAGATACGCAGTATTTT. It codes for CSAESRLAGGGDTQYF.

This clonotype was seen ten or more times. The chain joins TRBV6-1 to TRBJ2-1; no definite D call. This CDR3 is built from 15 residues. Germline CDR1 is MNHNS and CDR2 is SASEGT. The V end lost 3 bases, the J end lost 1 base, and 10 bases lay between the germline ends. This CDR3 reads CASSDPRLSYNEQFF. For the CDR3, the DNA is TGTGCCAGCAGTGATCCAAGGCTGTCCTACAATGAGCAGTTCTTC.

The sample holds many counts of this clonotype. The chain joins TRBV19 to TRBJ1-5, with 9 nucleotides matching TRBD1. This CDR3 is 16 amino acids long. From germline, CDR1 is LNHDA and CDR2 SQIVND (reference sequence). J was trimmed by 1 base and V by 5 bases; bases with no gene match: 6. In DNA, the CDR3 is TGTGCCAGTAGTGCTAGACAGGGGGTGAGCAATCAGCCCCAGCATTTT. This encodes CASSARQGVSNQPQHF. The complete variable domain, with remaining parts taken from reference TRBV19 and TRBJ1-5, reads DGGITQSPKYLFRKEGQNVTLSCEQNLNHDAMYWYRQDPGQGLRLIYYSQIVNDFQKGDIAEGYSVSREKKESFPLTVTSAQKNPTAFYLCASSARQGVSNQPQHFGDGTRLSIL.

V and J are TRBV7-2 and TRBJ2-7, with unresolved D. V lost 5 bases and J lost 4, with 18 bases in between. Germline V CDR1 and CDR2: SGHTA, FQGNSA. The CDR3 is made up of 15 amino acids. As DNA, the CDR3 is TGTGCCAGCAGCCCCCGTGTGGGGTTCGAGTACGAGCAGTACTTC. Translation: CASSPRVGFEYEQYF.

A remark on this clonotype: At one boundary the junction diverges from the germline segment, which might be a read error. The V call is TRBV7-6, the J call TRBJ2-2, with D possibly being TRBD1 or TRBD2 (6 bases each). The CDR3 sequence is 16 residues long. CDR1 and CDR2 from the germline V gene are SGHVS and FNYEAQ. This CDR3 is CTSSLVTGGRTGELFF. For the CDR3, the DNA is TGTACCAGCAGCTTAGTAACCGGGGGCAGAACCGGGGAGCTGTTTTTT.